The clone carrying this T cell receptor (beta chain) was seen more than once but under ten times. V was trimmed by 5 bases and J by 6 bases, leaving 15 bases between them. The germline CDR1 and CDR2 sequences are LNHDA and SQIVND (reference sequence). The CDR3 has 14 residues. Using RNA template, CDR3s of TCR alpha and beta were amplified with iRepertoire arm-PCR. For one-step reverse transcription and amplification, 100-400 ng of tissue mRNA or PBMC total RNA was used. MiXCR, run by TCRdb on the multiplex PCR reads, gives a single entry per CDR3 protein. The sample holds 300,000 to 450,000 distinct CDR3 sequences, 35% to 45% seen once. The record originates from a study of glioma-infiltrating T cells.

This chain links TRBV19 with TRBJ2-3; D gene ambiguous. Sequencing was carried out using glioma tissue, nonneoplastic brain tissue, or PBMCs (not recorded which). This clonotype was sampled from a human donor with low-grade glioma or glioblastoma, undergoing nonglioma brain surgery, or in good health (not recorded which). Here the CDR3 reads CASSAQSSTDTQYF. The CDR3 coding sequence is TGTGCCAGTAGTGCACAAAGTTCCACCGATACGCAGTATTTT. The variable domain in full, with the rest retrieved from reference TRBV19 and TRBJ2-3, is DGGITQSPKYLFRKEGQNVTLSCEQNLNHDAMYWYRQDPGQGLRLIYYSQIVNDFQKGDIAEGYSVSREKKESFPLTVTSAQKNPTAFYLCASSAQSSTDTQYFGPGTRLTVL.